The rows below give T cell receptor beta chains drawn from one sample of a study of blood T cell repertoires in COVID-19. Libraries were prepared by immunoSEQ multiplex PCR; TCRdb keeps only in-frame clonotypes and omits some of them. The top ten clones hold about 6% of a sample with 190,000 or so clones, roughly 89% of them seen once. The specimen sequenced was peripheral blood. The receptors come from a man aged 55 to 69 who had recovered from COVID-19. CDR3s include the opening cysteine and the closing phenylalanine or tryptophan. The D gene is left open where the match is weak. Not all rows give a size; the values are once, few, many and, for expanded clones, a class.

j_call clone_size v_call cdr3_length d_call cdr3_nt cdr3_aa
TRBJ2-7 NA TRBV19 13 TRBD2 TGTGCCAGTAGTTCCGGACTAGTTAGCGAGCAGTACTTC CASSSGLVSEQYF
TRBJ2-1 once TRBV19 17 TRBD2 TGTGCCAGTAGTATATATTTAGCGGGAGCAGGTCTCAATGAGCAGTTCTTC CASSIYLAGAGLNEQFF
TRBJ2-2 NA TRBV3-1/TRBV3-2 15 TRBD2 TGTGCCAGCAGCCAAGAGGGACTAGCGACCGGGGAGCTGTTTTTT CASSQEGLATGELFF
TRBJ2-4 few TRBV12-2 15 NA TGTGCAAGTCGCTTAGGTGCTAGCGGAAAAAACATTCAGTACTTC CASRLGASGKNIQYF
TRBJ2-5 NA TRBV13 15 TRBD2 TGTGCCAGCAGCGGCCCCGGGACTAGCTCAGAGACCCAGTACTTC CASSGPGTSSETQYF
TRBJ1-3 NA TRBV5-1 14 NA TGCGCCAGCAGCCTTGACAGCTCTGGAAACACCATATATTTT CASSLDSSGNTIYF
TRBJ2-7 NA TRBV9 15 TRBD1 TGTGCCAGCAGCGTAGACCCGGACAGGGGAGGCGAGCAGTACTTC CASSVDPDRGGEQYF
TRBJ2-3 NA TRBV10-3 15 NA TGTGCCATCAGTGGGGGGGACTTCGGCACAGATACGCAGTATTTT CAISGGDFGTDTQYF
TRBJ2-7 NA TRBV11-2 15 NA TGTGCCAGCAGCTTACTCACTAGTCCCCAGGGGGAGCAGTACTTC CASSLLTSPQGEQYF
TRBJ2-3 NA TRBV5-1 15 NA TGCGCCAGCAGCTTGTCAGGGACTAGCACAGATACGCAGTATTTT CASSLSGTSTDTQYF
TRBJ1-2 NA TRBV6-5 14 NA TGTGCCAGCAGTTACCACCAGGGCAGCTATGGCTACACCTTC CASSYHQGSYGYTF
TRBJ2-6 NA TRBV19 15 NA TGTGCCAGTAGTATTGCGGGATCTGGGGCCAACGTCCTGACTTTC CASSIAGSGANVLTF
TRBJ2-7 once TRBV19 14 TRBD1 TGTGCCAGTAGTATTGGACAGGGGGCGGGCGAGCAGTACTTC CASSIGQGAGEQYF
TRBJ2-7 NA TRBV5-5 15 NA TGTGCCAGCAGCTTGCGGGGGATATCCACCTACGAGCAGTACTTC CASSLRGISTYEQYF
TRBJ2-1 NA TRBV15 16 TRBD2 TGTGCCACCAGCAGAGATCCTAGCGGGACTTACAATGAGCAGTTCTTC CATSRDPSGTYNEQFF
TRBJ1-6 NA TRBV18 14 NA TGTGCCAGCTCACCGGACATCGTCAATTCACCCCTCCACTTT CASSPDIVNSPLHF
TRBJ2-5 NA TRBV6-5 14 NA TGTGCCAGCAGCTTCGCTAGCGCGTCGGGGACCCAGTACTTC CASSFASASGTQYF
TRBJ1-3 NA TRBV3-1/TRBV3-2 14 TRBD1 TGTGCCAGCAGCCGACAGGGAATGGGGAACACCATATATTTT CASSRQGMGNTIYF
TRBJ1-4 NA TRBV30 15 NA TGTGCCTGGTCAAGGGCAGGGGCAACTAATGAAAAACTGTTTTTT CAWSRAGATNEKLFF
TRBJ2-5 NA TRBV5-1 15 NA TGCGCCAGCAGGCCTGGCTGGGGGGATCAAGAGACCCAGTACTTC CASRPGWGDQETQYF
TRBJ1-5 few TRBV19 15 TRBD1 TGTGCCAGTAGTAGGACAGGGTTAAGCAATCAGCCCCAGCATTTT CASSRTGLSNQPQHF
TRBJ2-1 NA TRBV6-5 14 TRBD2 TGTGCCAGCAGTCCTAGCGGGAGGGTTGGGGAGCAGTTCTTC CASSPSGRVGEQFF
TRBJ2-3 NA TRBV6-2/TRBV6-3 17 TRBD2 TGTGCCAGCAGTTCCCGCTTGCGGGGGGTAAGCACAGATACGCAGTATTTT CASSSRLRGVSTDTQYF
TRBJ2-1 NA TRBV18 21 TRBD2 TGTGCCAGCTCACTCAGCGCCCGGCAGGGGCCGTGGATGACTAGCGAGGATGAGCAGTTCTTC CASSLSARQGPWMTSEDEQFF
TRBJ2-1 NA TRBV5-8 17 NA TGTGCCAGCAGATTCCGACCGGGGGAAACCTCCTACAATGAGCAGTTCTTC CASRFRPGETSYNEQFF
TRBJ1-3 NA TRBV18 17 NA TGTGCCAGCTCACTAAATCGGACAGTTTTCTCTGGAAACACCATATATTTT CASSLNRTVFSGNTIYF
TRBJ2-7 NA TRBV28 12 TRBD2 TGTGCCAGCAGTCTAGCGGCCTACGAGCAGTACTTC CASSLAAYEQYF
TRBJ1-2 NA TRBV27 14 TRBD1 TGTGCCAGCAGTCCCCGGACAGGTTTTTATGGCTACACCTTC CASSPRTGFYGYTF
TRBJ2-5 NA TRBV25-1 14 NA TGTGCCAGCAGTGAATTGTTAGGGGGACAGACCCAGTACTTC CASSELLGGQTQYF
TRBJ1-1 NA TRBV2 14 TRBD1 TGTGCCAGCAGTGTAGACAGGGGGCTCACTGAAGCTTTCTTT CASSVDRGLTEAFF
TRBJ2-3 once TRBV5-1 15 TRBD2 TGCGCCAGCACCGGCCTAGCGGGAGGGCCGAATACGCAGTATTTT CASTGLAGGPNTQYF
TRBJ2-7 NA TRBV5-6 14 NA TGTGCCAGCAGCTCTAGTTTACTAGCCTACGAGCAGTACTTC CASSSSLLAYEQYF
TRBJ2-7 NA TRBV5-4 15 NA TGTGCCAGCAGTCCCGACGCGGGGCCCAACTACGAGCAGTACTTC CASSPDAGPNYEQYF
TRBJ2-3 NA TRBV5-1 15 NA TGCGCCAGCACCCTCTCGGGGGAACTCACAGATACGCAGTATTTT CASTLSGELTDTQYF
TRBJ1-5 once TRBV21-1 15 NA TGTGCCAGCAGCAAGGGCGGGTATAGCAATCAGCCCCAGCATTTT CASSKGGYSNQPQHF
TRBJ1-2 NA TRBV15 14 NA TGTGCCACCACCACCGGGGGGCTTAACTATGGCTACACCTTC CATTTGGLNYGYTF
TRBJ2-2 NA TRBV6-2/TRBV6-3 15 TRBD2 TGTGCCAGCAGTTACGGTAGCGGGAGAACCGGGGAGCTGTTTTTT CASSYGSGRTGELFF
TRBJ2-1 once TRBV11-1 16 TRBD2 TGTGCCAGCAGCTCGAAACTAGCGGGAGGCAAAGAAGAGCAGTTCTTC CASSSKLAGGKEEQFF
TRBJ1-1 NA TRBV27 15 NA TGTGCCAGCGGAGATACCGGGACACTTAACACTGAAGCTTTCTTT CASGDTGTLNTEAFF
TRBJ1-5 NA TRBV24-1 14 TRBD1 TGTGCCACCAGAGGACAGGGTGGTAATCAGCCCCAGCATTTT CATRGQGGNQPQHF
TRBJ2-1 once TRBV7-2 18 TRBD2 TGTGCCAGCAGCATGCCACTAGCGGGGGGCCACTCCTACAATGAGCAGTTCTTC CASSMPLAGGHSYNEQFF
TRBJ2-3 NA TRBV4-3 15 NA TGCGCCAGCAGCCAGGGACTTGACCACACAGATACGCAGTATTTT CASSQGLDHTDTQYF
TRBJ1-1 NA TRBV30 13 NA TGTGCCTCTTTGGACACTCATGGGGCTGAAGCTTTCTTT CASLDTHGAEAFF
TRBJ2-2 NA TRBV19 17 NA TGTGCCAGTAGTATTAGTCAGGGTAAAATTAACACCGGGGAGCTGTTTTTT CASSISQGKINTGELFF
TRBJ2-2 NA TRBV19 13 TRBD2 TGTGCCAGTAGACTAGCGGATACCGGGGAGCTGTTTTTT CASRLADTGELFF
TRBJ2-3 NA TRBV5-4 14 NA TGTGCCAGCAGCCGTGGGCAGGCTCGGGATACGCAGTATTTT CASSRGQARDTQYF
TRBJ1-3 NA TRBV11-2 17 NA TGTGCCAGCAGCTTACGAGGGCCAGGAGGGTATGGAAACACCATATATTTT CASSLRGPGGYGNTIYF
TRBJ2-3 once TRBV5-1 14 NA TGCGCCAGCAGCTTGGGTCCCGGTACAGATACGCAGTATTTT CASSLGPGTDTQYF
TRBJ2-5 NA TRBV6-5 12 NA TGTGCCAGCAGTTACGGCCCGGGTTCCCAGTACTTC CASSYGPGSQYF
TRBJ1-5 NA TRBV28 14 TRBD1 TGTGCCAGCAGGCCGACAGGGGTTGGTCAGCCCCAGCATTTT CASRPTGVGQPQHF
TRBJ1-1 NA TRBV28 14 NA TGTGCCGCTTCCGGCGGCTTATTGAACACTGAAGCTTTCTTT CAASGGLLNTEAFF
TRBJ1-4 NA TRBV5-4 14 NA TGTGCCAGCAGCCGGGGGGGAACTAATGAAAAACTGTTTTTT CASSRGGTNEKLFF
TRBJ2-1 NA TRBV20-1 14 TRBD2 TGCAGTGCTAGTTGGGCTAGCGGGATAAATGAGCAGTTCTTC CSASWASGINEQFF
TRBJ1-2 NA TRBV6-5 12 TRBD1 TGTGCCAGCAGTCGACAGGGGTATGGCTACACCTTC CASSRQGYGYTF
TRBJ1-2 NA TRBV6-1 13 NA TGTGCCAGCAGTGAAACAGGCCACTATGGCTACACCTTC CASSETGHYGYTF